What follows are 10 T cell receptor beta chains derived from one specimen sequenced in a study of identical twins. MiXCR, applied by TCRdb to the 5' RACE reads, yields one record per CDR3 protein. This table holds approximately 700,000 distinct CDR3 sequences, over 15% found once. The sample also formed part of further work on T cells expressing NK-cell markers.

The source material was PBMCs. The receptor source for this set is a woman between 18 and 29 years old in good health.

This clonotype was picked up a small number of times. This CDR3 is CSADTRYPFF. The CDR3 DNA reads TGCAGTGCTGACACCCGCTATCCGTTCTTC. The rearrangement joins TRBV20-1 to TRBJ2-1; D gene ambiguous. The CDR3 has 10 residues. V dropped 5 bases and J dropped 15 bases, with 14 bases sitting between them. Per the germline V gene, CDR1 is DFQATT and CDR2 is SNEGSKA (reference sequence).

This clonotype was observed a handful of times. Here the CDR3 DNA reads TGCAGCGTCGAGCTATCAGGAACGGACGAGCAGTACTTC. This codes for CSVELSGTDEQYF. The V call is TRBV29-1, the J call TRBJ2-7; D remains ambiguous. Trimming stripped 6 bases from V and 5 bases from J, with 17 bases between. This CDR3 is 13 amino acids long. The germline gives CDR1 SQVTM, CDR2 ANQGSEA.

The chain is built from TRBV27 and TRBJ1-1; the match to TRBD1 covers 7 bases. Trimming took 5 bases from V and 6 from J; bases not matched to a gene: 18. The CDR3 spans 17 residues. Per germline, CDR1 MNHEY and CDR2 SMNVEV (reference sequence). The CDR3 sequence is CASSPRGEGASIAEAFF. DNA of the CDR3: TGTGCCAGCAGTCCCCGAGGGGAGGGGGCCTCTATCGCTGAAGCTTTCTTT.

CDR3 nucleotide sequence: TGTGCCACCAGCAGAGATCAACAGAGAGCTTTCTTT. This gives the protein CATSRDQQRAFF. V gene TRBV15 combines with J gene TRBJ1-1; no firm D call. V lost 0 bases to trimming and J lost 10 bases, with 9 bases between them. The germline gives CDR1 LNHNV, CDR2 YYDKDF (reference sequence). This CDR3 spans 12 amino acids.

The chain uses TRBV7-3 and TRBJ2-7, with D perhaps matching TRBD2 (6 bases). V was shortened by 2 bases and J by 7 bases, with 18 bases between the two germline ends. CDR1 SGHTA and CDR2 FQGTGA come from the germline V gene. The CDR3 runs to 15 residues. The CDR3, as DNA: TGTGCCAGCAGCTTAGCGAGCGGCGGGGCAAAGGAGCAGTACTTC. As protein: CASSLASGGAKEQYF.

This clonotype was recorded a few times. J is TRBJ2-1 and V is TRBV5-5; TRBD1 is a possible D gene (5 bases). The germline V gene encodes CDR1 SGHKS and CDR2 YYEKEE (reference sequence). This CDR3 region has 14 residues. V lost 6 bases and J lost 7, with 17 bases in between. CDR3 DNA: TGTGCCAGCACCCAACCAGGGCCGTGGAATGAGCAGTTCTTC. Its protein product is CASTQPGPWNEQFF. The variable domain in full, completed from reference TRBV5-5 and TRBJ2-1, reads DAGVTQSPTHLIKTRGQQVTLRCSPISGHKSVSWYQQVLGQGPQFIFQYYEKEERGRGNFPDRFSARQFPNYSSELNVNALLLGDSALYLCASTQPGPWNEQFFGPGTRLTVL.

This chain links TRBV20-1 with TRBJ2-4, with D unresolved. The V gene's germline CDR1 is DFQATT and CDR2 SNEGSKA (reference sequence). V was clipped by 4 bases and J by 5 bases, with 9 bases between them. The CDR3 totals 12 residues. The CDR3 sequence: CSAISYENIQYF. CDR3 nucleotides: TGCAGTGCTATAAGCTACGAAAACATTCAGTACTTC.

The chain couples TRBV12-5 to TRBJ2-2; unclear D gene. Looked up from germline, CDR1 is LGHNT and CDR2 is FRNRAP. The CDR3 contains 12 residues. The ends were cut back, 7 bases at V and 8 bases at J, with 11 bases in the middle. In DNA form, the CDR3 reads TGTGCTAGTGCCGGTCCCGCGGGGGAGCTGTTTTTT. Translated: CASAGPAGELFF.

This chain joins TRBV12-3 or TRBV12-4 and TRBJ2-1, with D perhaps matching TRBD2 (6 bases). The CDR3 has 12 residues. V lost 4 bases, J lost 9 bases, and 10 bases lay in between. CDR3 in DNA: TGTGCCAGCAGTTACGGGAGTACTGAGCAGTTCTTC. This gives the protein CASSYGSTEQFF.

This chain connects TRBV20-1 to TRBJ2-3; TRBD2 matches at 8 bases. CDR1 DFQATT and CDR2 SNEGSKA come from the germline V gene (reference sequence). Trimming at V came to 6 bases and at J to 4 bases, leaving 12 bases not matched to a gene. CDR3 length equals 15 residues. The CDR3 DNA follows: TGCAGTGCCCCTCCGGGGGGGCGGGGTGCAGATACGCAGTATTTT. As protein: CSAPPGGRGADTQYF.